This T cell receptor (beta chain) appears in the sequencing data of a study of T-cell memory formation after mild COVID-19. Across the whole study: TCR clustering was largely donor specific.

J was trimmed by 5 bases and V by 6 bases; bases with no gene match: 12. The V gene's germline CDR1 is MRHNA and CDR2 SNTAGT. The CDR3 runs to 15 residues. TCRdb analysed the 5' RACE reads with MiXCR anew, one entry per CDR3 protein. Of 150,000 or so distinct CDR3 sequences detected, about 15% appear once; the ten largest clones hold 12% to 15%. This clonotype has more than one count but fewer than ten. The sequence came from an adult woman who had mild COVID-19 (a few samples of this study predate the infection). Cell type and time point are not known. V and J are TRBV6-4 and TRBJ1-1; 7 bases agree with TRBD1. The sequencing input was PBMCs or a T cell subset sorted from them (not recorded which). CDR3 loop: CASRLYGQAGTEAFF. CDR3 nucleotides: TGTGCCAGCAGACTGTACGGACAGGCAGGTACTGAAGCTTTCTTT.